A single sample is the source of the 14 T cell receptor beta chains below, sequenced in a study of radiation and T cells in renal cell carcinoma. The time point: blood 2 weeks post-SBRT. Treatment given: 15 Gy SBRT to primary tumor, nephrectomy 4 weeks later. The protocol was immunoSEQ multiplex PCR, while the TCRdb copy is restricted to in-frame clones and leaves out a portion. The table records 100,000 to 150,000 clones, around 89% of them present only once. This specimen was blood, taken from a patient whose treatment included radiotherapy and nephrectomy. The source of these receptors is a woman between 70 and 85 years old with renal cell carcinoma.

The chain is built from TRBV11-1 and TRBJ1-6, with D tentatively TRBD1 (5 bases). Germline V lookup: CDR1 SGHAT, CDR2 FQDESV (reference sequence). V was pared by 0 bases and J by 8 bases, with 11 bases between. This CDR3 spans 15 amino acids. DNA for the CDR3: TGTGCCAGCAGCTTAGCGGAGGGGACTTATTCACCCCTCCACTTT. Translated: CASSLAEGTYSPLHF.

The chain links TRBV6-5 to TRBJ2-5; D is possibly TRBD2 (5 bases). The J call may be faulty, since TRBJ2-7 better matches the DNA end. Germline CDR1 reads MNHEY; CDR2 reads SVGAGI. This CDR3 has 13 amino acids. The CDR3 spells CASARAGGYEQYF. In nucleotides, the CDR3 is TGTGCCAGCGCGCGGGCAGGTGGTTACGAGCAGTACTTC.

The rearrangement uses TRBV15 and TRBJ1-1; D remains ambiguous. Per the germline V gene, CDR1 is LNHNV and CDR2 is YYDKDF (reference sequence). V was cut by 4 bases and J by 5 bases, with 8 bases left in between. This CDR3 region has 12 residues. The CDR3: CATSKIRTEAFF. CDR3 nucleotides: TGTGCCACCAGCAAAATCAGAACTGAAGCTTTCTTT.

This clone has only one observation. The J gene is TRBJ1-1, the V gene TRBV30; possibly TRBD1 for D (5 bases). V was cut by 5 bases and J by 1 base, with 17 bases left in between. CDR3 length: 15 amino acids. Germline loops: CDR1 GTSNPN, CDR2 SVGIG (reference sequence). CDR3 DNA sequence: TGTGCCTGGCAGGGAAATACAGGCCCGAACACTGAAGCTTTCTTT. Residues: CAWQGNTGPNTEAFF.

V is TRBV5-6 and J is TRBJ1-2; D is possibly TRBD1 (5 bases). Trimming took 4 bases from V and 8 from J, leaving 18 bases between them. CDR1 SGHDT and CDR2 YYEEEE come from the germline V gene. The length of the CDR3 is 14 residues. CDR3 DNA: TGTGCCAGCAGCCAAGAGGCAGGGTCGATCGGCTACACCTTC. Its translation: CASSQEAGSIGYTF.

The chain joins TRBV7-9 to TRBJ1-4; no reliable D call. This CDR3 region has 14 residues. The V and J ends lost 5 bases and 2 bases respectively, with 9 bases between them. Germline values: CDR1 SEHNR, CDR2 FQNEAQ (reference sequence). This CDR3 is CASSTGTTNEKLFF. The CDR3 DNA reads TGTGCCAGCAGCACCGGTACCACTAATGAAAAACTGTTTTTT.

V usage is TRBV28 and J usage is TRBJ1-2; weak D call: TRBD1 (6 bases). In germline, CDR1 is MDHEN, CDR2 SYDVKM. The V and J ends lost 5 bases and 7 bases respectively, with 17 bases between them. This CDR3 contains 14 residues. The DNA of the CDR3 is TGTGCCAGCAGTGCCGGTACAGGGTACGGTGGCTACACCTTC. Translation gives CASSAGTGYGGYTF.

The chain combines TRBV5-1 with TRBJ1-5; D remains ambiguous. The germline V gene has CDR1 SGHRS and CDR2 YFSETQ. The V end lost 4 bases, the J end lost 3 bases, and 14 bases lay between the germline ends. The CDR3 spans 15 residues. The DNA of the CDR3 is TGCGCCAGCAGCGCCTCCGGGTTTCCCAATCAGCCCCAGCATTTT. This sequence encodes CASSASGFPNQPQHF.

The chain uses TRBV10-1 and TRBJ1-5; no definite D call. V lost 3 bases and J lost 3, with 6 bases in between. The CDR3 covers 13 residues. Germline V gene sequence: CDR1 WNHNN, CDR2 SYGVQD (reference sequence). The CDR3 region is CASSEKYNQPQHF. DNA for the CDR3: TGCGCCAGCAGTGAAAAGTACAATCAGCCCCAGCATTTT.

The J gene is TRBJ2-1, the V gene TRBV9, with D possibly called TRBD1 or TRBD2 (7 bases each). CDR1 is SGDLS, CDR2 YYNGEE, per germline. The CDR3 runs 15 residues. V was clipped by 3 bases and J by 7 bases, with 17 bases between them. CDR3 DNA sequence: TGTGCCAGCAGCGCAGGGGGAGGGATGGCAAATGAGCAGTTCTTC. Translated, it gives CASSAGGGMANEQFF.

CDR3 bases: TGTGCCAGCAGCAGGGCCAACATTAATGAAAAACTGTTTTTT. It yields the protein CASSRANINEKLFF. The chain has TRBV28 and TRBJ1-4; D is perhaps TRBD1 (5 bases). The CDR3 covers 14 residues. Germline CDR1 is MDHEN and CDR2 is SYDVKM. Trimming pared 6 bases from V and 4 bases from J, leaving 12 bases between.

This clone was detected a few times. The chain recombines TRBV6-5 with TRBJ1-1, with D possibly matching TRBD1 (6 bases). The ends were cut back, 6 bases at V and 12 bases at J, with 17 bases in the middle. The CDR3 spans 12 residues. CDR1 and CDR2 from the germline V gene are MNHEY and SVGAGI. CDR3 in DNA: TGTGCCAGCAGCCCGGGGGGGCGGGAGCCTTTCTTT. It is translated as CASSPGGREPFF.

This chain connects TRBV5-4 to TRBJ2-7, with 11 bases matching TRBD2. The junction had 3 bases not matched to a gene; V was cut back by 4 bases and J by 3 bases. Germline values: CDR1 SGHNT, CDR2 YYREEE (reference sequence). The CDR3 runs 14 residues. As DNA, the CDR3 is TGTGCCAGCAGCGTTACTAGCGGGGGCTACGAGCAGTACTTC. Translation gives CASSVTSGGYEQYF.

This chain uses TRBV7-3 with TRBJ2-1, with D hard to call. The CDR3 covers 12 residues. Trimming cost V 4 bases and J 9 bases, with 10 bases left between them. Per germline, CDR1 SGHTA and CDR2 FQGTGA. CDR3 sequence reads: CASSSPRGEQFF. For the CDR3, the DNA is TGTGCCAGCAGCTCCCCGAGAGGTGAGCAGTTCTTC. Supplemented by reference TRBV7-3 and TRBJ2-1, the full variable domain reads GAGVSQTPSNKVTEKGKYVELRCDPISGHTALYWYRQSLGQGPEFLIYFQGTGAADDSGLPNDRFFAVRPEGSVSTLKIQRTERGDSAVYLCASSSPRGEQFFGPGTRLTVL.